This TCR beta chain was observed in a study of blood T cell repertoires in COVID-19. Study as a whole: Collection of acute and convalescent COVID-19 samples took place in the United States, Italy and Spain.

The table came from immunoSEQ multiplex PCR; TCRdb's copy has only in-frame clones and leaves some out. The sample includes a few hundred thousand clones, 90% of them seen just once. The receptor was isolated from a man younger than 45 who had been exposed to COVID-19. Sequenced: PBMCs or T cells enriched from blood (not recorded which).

The CDR3 spells CASSQTQEYSGANVLTF. DNA of the CDR3: TGTGCCAGCAGCCAAACGCAGGAATACTCTGGGGCCAACGTCCTGACTTTC. This rearrangement joins TRBV3-1 (or the pseudogene TRBV3-2) to TRBJ2-6; D remains unclear. V was shortened by 2 bases and J by 0 bases, with 11 bases between the two germline ends. The CDR3 totals 17 residues. The V gene's germline CDR1 is LGHDT and CDR2 YNNKEL (reference sequence).